This T cell receptor (beta chain) was sequenced in a study of tumor-infiltrating lymphocytes in primary liver carcinoma. Total RNA amounting to roughly 450 ng was the source from which TCR beta cDNA was made with a constant-region primer. Libraries of TCR beta came from three nested multiplex PCR rounds with slightly modified ARM-PCR. It was with TRBV1-TRBV30 forward primers and a C-beta reverse primer that the first two PCR rounds were run, at around 9 cycles each. Using its own MiXCR run on the multiplex PCR reads, TCRdb lists one record per CDR3 protein. The sample includes some 190,000 distinct CDR3 sequences, 50% to 75% of them seen just once. Blood RNA was derived from unsorted whole blood, and germline DNA was extracted too. Trimming removed 3 bases at V and 10 bases at J, with 9 bases between. This CDR3 has 12 residues.

The sample comprised peripheral blood. The V call is TRBV12-3 or TRBV12-4, the J call TRBJ2-2; D call uncertain. This sequence was found in a middle-aged man with primary liver carcinoma and hepatitis B virus infection. CDR3 region: CASSFPPEELFF. As DNA, the CDR3 is TGTGCCAGCAGTTTCCCCCCCGAGGAGCTGTTTTTT.